This TCR beta chain was captured in a study of blood T cells in healthy people across ages. Background on the study: There was about one barcoded beta molecule captured by template switching per two T cells.

This CDR3 spans 15 amino acids. V was cut by 0 bases and J by 6 bases, with 13 bases left in between. The germline CDR1 and CDR2 sequences are SGHDT and YYEEEE. General observations from the study: Estimated diversity across one million T cells was deemed an underestimate. Across the age range, TCR beta diversity per million T cells fell in a roughly linear way. Because donor CMV status was unknown, expanded clonotype changes were possibly confounded.

The second PCR ran roughly 7 to 12 cycles with a sample-barcoded 5' primer and J-beta primers. TCRdb independently ran MiXCR on the 5' RACE reads; one entry per CDR3 protein. The sample lists 800,000 to 900,000 distinct CDR3 sequences, around 62% seen once, with 25% to 30% in the top ten. A word on this clonotype: Its antigen remains unknown.

The TCR was taken from a man aged 25 to 40 in good health. The sequencing sample was made of blood. The V call is TRBV5-6, the J call TRBJ2-1; weak D call: TRBD1 (5 bases). The CDR3 protein is CASSLEAGQGNEQFF. In DNA, the CDR3 is TGTGCCAGCAGCTTGGAGGCAGGGCAAGGCAATGAGCAGTTCTTC.